Listed below are T cell receptor beta chains from one sample, sequenced in a study of blood T cell repertoires in COVID-19. The data were produced by immunoSEQ multiplex PCR, yet TCRdb's version contains in-frame clones alone and is incomplete. The sample has roughly 200,000 clones, around nine tenths seen once. Sequencing was done on a sample of PBMCs or T cells enriched from blood (not recorded which). These receptors all stem from a man aged 25 to 45 in a cohort exposed to, infected with or recovered from COVID-19 (not recorded which). Both conserved end residues are part of each CDR3. A D gene is named only where the DNA matches it firmly. Not all rows give a size; the values are once, few, many and, for expanded clones, a class.

D	size	V	J	DNA	CDR3
NA	NA	TRBV18	TRBJ1-4	TGTGCCAGCTCAACATTTACCGGGGTAAAACTGTTTTTT	CASSTFTGVKLFF
TRBD2	once	TRBV4-2	TRBJ2-5	TGTGCCAGCAGCCAAGAGGTCTTAGGGCTAGCGGGAGAGGAGACCCAGTACTTC	CASSQEVLGLAGEETQYF
TRBD1	NA	TRBV24-1	TRBJ1-3	TGTGCCACCAGTGACCCCGGGACAGCTGGAAACACCATATATTTT	CATSDPGTAGNTIYF
NA	NA	TRBV27	TRBJ1-1	TGTGCCAGCAGTTTATACTTGGGTACAGCTGAAGCTTTCTTT	CASSLYLGTAEAFF
TRBD1	NA	TRBV7-9	TRBJ2-7	TGTGCCAGCAGCTTAGATGGGGACAGACACTACGAGCAGTACTTC	CASSLDGDRHYEQYF
NA	NA	TRBV23-1	TRBJ1-5	TGCGCCAGCAGTCTCCCACAGGGAAGTATTGGGGATCAGCCCCAGCATTTT	CASSLPQGSIGDQPQHF
NA	NA	TRBV9	TRBJ2-7	TGTGCCAGCAGCGTAGGCGTAGGGGGAATGGGTGAGCAGTACTTC	CASSVGVGGMGEQYF
TRBD1	NA	TRBV15	TRBJ1-1	TGTGCCACCAGCAGAGGGACGACAGGGAAGAACACTGAAGCTTTCTTT	CATSRGTTGKNTEAFF
TRBD2	once	TRBV5-1	TRBJ2-1	TGCGCCAGCAGCTCACGGACTAGTTTTGGGAATGAGCAGTTCTTC	CASSSRTSFGNEQFF
TRBD2	NA	TRBV7-9	TRBJ2-3	TGTGCCAGCAGCTTCCAAACTAGCGGAGATACGCAGTATTTT	CASSFQTSGDTQYF
TRBD1	NA	TRBV9	TRBJ1-1	TGTGCCAGCAGCGCCGGGACAGGCTTTGGGAACACTGAAGCTTTCTTT	CASSAGTGFGNTEAFF
TRBD1	NA	TRBV18	TRBJ1-5	TGTGCCAGCTCTCCGGGACAGGGGGGTCAGCCCCAGCATTTT	CASSPGQGGQPQHF
TRBD2	NA	TRBV7-9	TRBJ2-1	TGTGCCAGCAGCCCGCGGGAGTATTCTGAGCAGTTCTTC	CASSPREYSEQFF
TRBD2	NA	TRBV28	TRBJ2-7	TGTGCCAGCAGTGGTGGGGGGAGGGACGAGCAGTACTTC	CASSGGGRDEQYF
TRBD2	NA	TRBV29-1	TRBJ2-3	TGCAGCGTTGGCAGGGGGGTCGGGACTAGCAGAATCACAGATACGCAGTATTTT	CSVGRGVGTSRITDTQYF
NA	NA	TRBV27	TRBJ2-7	TGTGCCAGCAGTTTAAAAAGAGTCCGCTCCTACGAGCAGTACTTC	CASSLKRVRSYEQYF
NA	NA	TRBV11-3	TRBJ2-5	TGTGCCAGCAGCGGAAAAGGGGGCCAAGAGACCCAGTACTTC	CASSGKGGQETQYF
NA	NA	TRBV3-1/TRBV3-2	TRBJ2-5	TGTGCCAGCAGCCAAGGCGGGGAGCCCGGACAAGAGACCCAGTACTTC	CASSQGGEPGQETQYF
TRBD1	NA	TRBV9	TRBJ2-3	TGTGCCAGCAGCGTAAGACAGGGGCCCACAGATACGCAGTATTTT	CASSVRQGPTDTQYF
NA	NA	TRBV4-1	TRBJ2-3	TGCGCCAGCAGCCGAAACGTAGCCCCCACAGATACGCAGTATTTT	CASSRNVAPTDTQYF
NA	NA	TRBV9	TRBJ2-1	TGTGCCAGCAGCGTAGACAGGAATGAGCAGTTCTTC	CASSVDRNEQFF
NA	NA	TRBV5-1	TRBJ2-5	TGCGCCAGCACCCCTTCGGGGGTGCAAGAGACCCAGTACTTC	CASTPSGVQETQYF
TRBD1	NA	TRBV11-2	TRBJ2-3	TGTGCCAGCAGCTTGGACAGGGCTAGCACAGATACGCAGTATTTT	CASSLDRASTDTQYF
TRBD1	NA	TRBV11-2	TRBJ2-7	TGTGCCAGCAGCCCTAGACAGGGGAGGTACGAGCAGTACTTC	CASSPRQGRYEQYF
TRBD1	NA	TRBV7-9	TRBJ1-2	TGTGCCAGCAGCCCCGGACAGGTCTATGGCTACACCTTC	CASSPGQVYGYTF
TRBD1	NA	TRBV5-1	TRBJ1-5	TGCGCCAGCAGCTGGGGGACAGGGGCACCCAATCAGCCCCAGCATTTT	CASSWGTGAPNQPQHF
NA	NA	TRBV6-5	TRBJ1-1	TGTGCCAGCATCGGAGGACCGAACACTGAAGCTTTCTTT	CASIGGPNTEAFF
TRBD1	NA	TRBV10-3	TRBJ1-5	TGTGCCATCAGTGACCTCGGGACAGGGGGTCAGCCCCAGCATTTT	CAISDLGTGGQPQHF
TRBD1	few	TRBV18	TRBJ1-2	TGTGCCAGCTCACCCACTGGGGACAGGGTAGTTGGCTACACCTTC	CASSPTGDRVVGYTF
TRBD1	NA	TRBV28	TRBJ1-1	TGTGCCAGCAGTTCCCCACAGGGGGCGGGCACTGAAGCTTTCTTT	CASSSPQGAGTEAFF
NA	NA	TRBV11-1	TRBJ2-5	TGTGCCAGCAGCTCCCGAGAGACCCAGTACTTC	CASSSRETQYF
TRBD1	NA	TRBV9	TRBJ2-1	TGTGCCAGCAGCGCTTTGACAGGGGGCTATGAGCAGTTCTTC	CASSALTGGYEQFF
NA	NA	TRBV6-5	TRBJ1-3	TGTGCCAGCAGTTATAAACTCCTCTCTGGAAACACCATATATTTT	CASSYKLLSGNTIYF
TRBD2	NA	TRBV7-8	TRBJ2-3	TGTGCCAGCAGCTTACGACTAGCGGGAGGCCCAGATACGCAGTATTTT	CASSLRLAGGPDTQYF
NA	NA	TRBV27	TRBJ1-2	TGTGCCAGCAGTTTAGCGCGTCACTATGGCTACACCTTC	CASSLARHYGYTF
NA	NA	TRBV6-5	TRBJ1-1	TGTGCCAGCAGCCGACCCACGGTTGAGGGTACTGAAGCTTTCTTT	CASSRPTVEGTEAFF
NA	few	TRBV7-3	TRBJ1-1	TGTGCCAGCAGCTTAAGGGGGCAGGGTGGCGGTGAAGCTTTCTTT	CASSLRGQGGGEAFF
NA	NA	TRBV11-2	TRBJ1-2	TGTGCCAGCAGTTATCCTACTAACTATGGCTACACCTTC	CASSYPTNYGYTF
NA	NA	TRBV7-9	TRBJ1-4	TGTGCCAGCAGCTTAGTGGGTCGCAGGGAAAAACTGTTTTTT	CASSLVGRREKLFF
NA	NA	TRBV27	TRBJ2-1	TGTGCCAGCAGTTTACGGGGTGGGGTGGCGAATGAGCAGTTCTTC	CASSLRGGVANEQFF
TRBD1	once	TRBV6-5	TRBJ2-7	TGTGCCAGCACTAGACAGGGATCCTACGAGCAGTACTTC	CASTRQGSYEQYF
NA	NA	TRBV7-9	TRBJ1-4	TGTGCCAGCCTGGAGGGGTCTAATGAAAAACTGTTTTTT	CASLEGSNEKLFF
TRBD1	NA	TRBV9	TRBJ1-1	TGTGCCAGCAGCGTAAAGGCCGGACAGGGTACCGAAGCTTTCTTT	CASSVKAGQGTEAFF
TRBD2	NA	TRBV28	TRBJ2-5	TGTGCCAGCAGCCCTGGACTAGCAGGGACCCAGTACTTC	CASSPGLAGTQYF
NA	NA	TRBV9	TRBJ1-2	TGTGCCAGCAGCGTAGTACATAGCGGTAACTATGGCTACACCTTC	CASSVVHSGNYGYTF
TRBD1	once	TRBV7-9	TRBJ1-1	TGTGCCAGCAGCACAGGGGGGGATGTGGCTGAAGCTTTCTTT	CASSTGGDVAEAFF
TRBD1	NA	TRBV27	TRBJ1-1	TGTGCCAGCGGACAGGGCGGCACTGAAGCTTTCTTT	CASGQGGTEAFF
NA	NA	TRBV27	TRBJ1-1	TGTGCCAGCAGCCTGGGGGGTTCAGTAATTACTGAAGCTTTCTTT	CASSLGGSVITEAFF
NA	NA	TRBV29-1	TRBJ1-3	TGCAGCGTTGCCGGGAACTCTGGAAACACCATATATTTT	CSVAGNSGNTIYF
TRBD1	NA	TRBV29-1	TRBJ2-7	TGCAGCGTTGGAGGACAGGGTCCGTCCTACGAGCAGTACTTC	CSVGGQGPSYEQYF
NA	NA	TRBV28	TRBJ1-5	TGTGCCAGCAGATCCCCGGGAGAACAGCCCCAGCATTTT	CASRSPGEQPQHF
NA	NA	TRBV4-3	TRBJ2-2	TGCGCCAGCAGCCACGGAGCGCCGAACACCGGGGAGCTGTTTTTT	CASSHGAPNTGELFF
NA	NA	TRBV19	TRBJ1-5	TGTGCCAGTAGCTCCTCGGGAGTCAGCAATCAGCCCCAGCATTTT	CASSSSGVSNQPQHF
TRBD2	once	TRBV7-9	TRBJ2-1	TGTGCCAGCAGCTTAAGCGGGAAAAACGGCTACAATGAGCAGTTCTTC	CASSLSGKNGYNEQFF
TRBD1	NA	TRBV5-1	TRBJ1-1	TGCGCCAGCGCCTCGAACAGGGGAGCGGCAGAAAACACTGAAGCTTTCTTT	CASASNRGAAENTEAFF
NA	NA	TRBV7-9	TRBJ2-3	TGTGCCAGCAGTCCTGGGGGCGGGAGCACAGATACGCAGTATTTT	CASSPGGGSTDTQYF
NA	NA	TRBV20-1	TRBJ2-1	TGCAGTGCTAGAAGGGGGGGAGAGCAGTTCTTC	CSARRGGEQFF
NA	NA	TRBV7-6	TRBJ2-7	TGTGCCAGCAGTCACTTCATTAACACAGGGCGCGAGCAGTACTTC	CASSHFINTGREQYF
NA	NA	TRBV5-6	TRBJ1-5	TGTGCCAGCAGCTTGAGACGGGTGAGGAATCAGCCCCAGCATTTT	CASSLRRVRNQPQHF